What follows is one T cell receptor beta chain and its context. Its antigen remains unknown. This sample was included in a study of T cell responses to AZD1222 COVID-19 vaccine. Overall study results and limits: Females made up more of the donors, who were largely white British, and clonal diversity may have come out too low. Baseline seropositives among AZD1222 recipients totaled only six. Once two AZD1222 doses were given, Spike-specific TCR breadth and depth went up.

Libraries were prepared by immunoSEQ multiplex PCR; TCRdb keeps only in-frame clonotypes and omits some of them. This sample carries more than 140,000 clones, about 91% of them seen once, and the ten largest clones take 3% to 4%. The origin of this receptor is an adult in good health. This material consisted of peripheral blood, taken on day 0 of MenACWY control vaccination.

The CDR3 sequence is CASSPLDGHLYF. CDR3 DNA: TGTGCCAGCTCACCACTGGACGGCCACCTATATTTT. V usage is TRBV18 and J usage is TRBJ1-3; D is ambiguous. V shed 1 base and J shed 14 bases, with 12 bases lying between them. The CDR3 loop spans 12 amino acids. Germline CDR1 is KGHSH and CDR2 is LQKENI.